The source of this T cell receptor (beta chain) is a study of blood T cell repertoires in COVID-19. About the study: In each case, the material was cDNA or gDNA derived from T cells, B-cell-depleted T cells, or PBMCs.

The CDR3 runs to 13 residues. Per germline, CDR1 LGHNT and CDR2 FRNRAP. V lost 6 bases, J lost 4 bases, and 4 bases stayed unmatched. The assay was immunoSEQ multiplex PCR, and TCRdb's table has in-frame clones only and misses some. The sample lists more than 110,000 clones; over 75% were seen once. This receptor was identified in a man in his forties or fifties with acute or convalescent COVID-19. Source material: peripheral blood. The chain couples TRBV12-5 to TRBJ1-1; TRBD1 matches at 8 bases. The CDR3 loop is CASGFTGGTEAFF. CDR3 in DNA: TGTGCTAGTGGCTTTACAGGGGGCACTGAAGCTTTCTTT.